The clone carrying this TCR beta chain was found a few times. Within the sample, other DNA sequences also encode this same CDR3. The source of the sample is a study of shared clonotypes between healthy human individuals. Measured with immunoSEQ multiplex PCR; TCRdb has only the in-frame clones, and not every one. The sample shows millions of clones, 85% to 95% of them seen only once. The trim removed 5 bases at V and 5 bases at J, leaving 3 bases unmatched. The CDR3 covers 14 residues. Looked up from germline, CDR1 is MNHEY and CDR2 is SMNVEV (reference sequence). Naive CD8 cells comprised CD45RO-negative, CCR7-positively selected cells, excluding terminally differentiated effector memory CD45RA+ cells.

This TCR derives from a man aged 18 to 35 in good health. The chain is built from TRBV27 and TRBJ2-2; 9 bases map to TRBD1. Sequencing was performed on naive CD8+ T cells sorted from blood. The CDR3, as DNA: TGTGCCAGCAGTCCCGGACAGGGGACCGGGGAGCTGTTTTTT. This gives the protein CASSPGQGTGELFF.